This T cell receptor (beta chain) originates from a study of vaccination effects on CD4 cells after COVID-19. Trimming took 3 bases from V and 8 from J; bases not matched to a gene: 9. The germline V gene encodes CDR1 KGHDR and CDR2 SFDVKD. CDR3 length equals 15 residues. TCRdb keeps only in-frame clones here, not all; method: immunoSEQ multiplex PCR. The sample lists tens of thousands of clones, 73% occurring once. Remarks on this clone: Its antigen is still unknown.

Following 10 days of culture, CD4+ T cells were isolated. All study participants received two doses of BNT162b2 or mRNA-1273 vaccine. Testing of the vaccine recipients showed negative nucleocapsid antibodies and no prior SARS-CoV-2 infection. The chain is built from TRBV24-1 and TRBJ2-1; TRBD1 aligns across 7 bases. This sequence was found in a human donor who received a COVID-19 vaccine. The material sequenced was CD4+ T cells from PBMCs cultured without peptide, taken after COVID-19 vaccination. CDR3 nucleotide sequence: TGTGCCACCAGTGATCCGGGACAGAAGTCCTATGAGCAGTTCTTC. It is translated as CATSDPGQKSYEQFF.